These 19 T cell receptor beta chains were sequenced from one sample in a study of T cells after yellow fever vaccination. TCRdb re-called the 5' RACE reads through MiXCR, storing one row per CDR3 protein. In the table there are 450,000 to 650,000 distinct CDR3 sequences, less than 25% of which are singletons. The specimen was PBMCs, collected about 21 days after the first yellow fever vaccination. These receptors originate from a man aged 18-30 years who received the YFV17D yellow fever vaccine.

V is TRBV9 and J is TRBJ2-2; the match to TRBD2 covers 9 bases. CDR1 is SGDLS and CDR2 is YYNGEE in the germline V gene. The trim removed 3 bases at V and 6 bases at J, leaving 6 bases unmatched. The length of the CDR3 is 15 residues. The CDR3, as DNA: TGTGCCAGCAGCGGGACTAGCGTAAAGGCCGGGGAGCTGTTTTTT. This sequence encodes CASSGTSVKAGELFF.

This clonotype has a handful of counts. The chain uses TRBV6-2 or TRBV6-3 and TRBJ2-1; 8 bases line up with TRBD2. J was trimmed by 5 bases and V by 5 bases; bases with no gene match: 8. Germline V gene lookup returns CDR1 MNHEY and CDR2 SVGEGT. This CDR3 has 15 amino acids. CDR3 protein: CASSPQTSVHNEQFF. The CDR3 bases are TGTGCCAGCAGTCCCCAGACTAGCGTCCACAATGAGCAGTTCTTC.

The V gene is TRBV24-1, the J gene TRBJ1-1; 7 nucleotides agree with TRBD1. The trim removed 10 bases at V and 0 bases at J, leaving 16 bases unmatched. The germline CDR1 and CDR2 sequences are KGHDR and SFDVKD. The CDR3 spans 17 residues. CDR3 amino acids: CATAFGTDLLMNTEAFF. The CDR3 coding sequence is TGTGCCACGGCGTTCGGGACAGACCTCTTGATGAACACTGAAGCTTTCTTT.

V usage is TRBV24-1 and J usage is TRBJ2-3, with D possibly being TRBD1 or TRBD2 (5 bases each). V lost 4 bases and J lost 1, with 8 bases in between. The CDR3 is made up of 14 amino acids. CDR1 and CDR2 from the germline V gene are KGHDR and SFDVKD. The CDR3 DNA follows: TGTGCCACCAGTGACTCGGGGCGCACAGATACGCAGTATTTT. Translated, it gives CATSDSGRTDTQYF.

This clonotype has more than one count but fewer than ten. The chain joins TRBV7-2 to TRBJ2-2, with 9 positions matching TRBD2. CDR3 length equals 17 residues. V was clipped by 0 bases and J by 1 base; unmatched bases: 3. Germline-derived CDR1 and CDR2 are SGHTA and FQGNSA. The CDR3 reads CASSLAVLAGNTGELFF. CDR3 DNA: TGTGCCAGCAGCTTAGCGGTACTAGCGGGGAACACCGGGGAGCTGTTTTTT.

V and J are TRBV12-3 or TRBV12-4 and TRBJ2-1; D gene uncertain. Between the trimmed V and J ends, which lost 5 bases and 3 bases, there was a span of 11 bases. The CDR3 sequence is 14 residues long. The CDR3 nucleotides read TGTGCCAGCAGTCATCGGACGGACTACAATGAGCAGTTCTTC. Protein: CASSHRTDYNEQFF.

This clonotype was seen ten or more times. The rearrangement links TRBV27 to TRBJ2-7; the D is unclear. The CDR3 covers 15 residues. V was clipped by 8 bases and J by 2 bases, with 19 bases between them. CDR1 is MNHEY and CDR2 is SMNVEV in the germline V gene (reference sequence). The CDR3 reads CASGITSLGAYEQYF. The CDR3 DNA reads as TGTGCCAGCGGGATCACCTCCCTCGGCGCCTACGAGCAGTACTTC.

The V and J genes are TRBV19 and TRBJ1-1; D is uncertain. The CDR3 spans 15 residues. The V gene lost 8 bases and the J gene lost 2 bases, with 18 bases spanning the gap. In germline, CDR1 is LNHDA, CDR2 SQIVND (reference sequence). CDR3 amino acids: CASRESDELNTEAFF. In DNA, the CDR3 is TGTGCCAGTCGGGAGTCTGATGAGTTAAACACTGAAGCTTTCTTT.

This chain uses TRBV5-1 with TRBJ1-4, with 8 bases fitting TRBD1. CDR3 length: 16 amino acids. V lost 4 bases to trimming and J lost 4 bases; unmatched junction nucleotides: 9. The germline CDR1 and CDR2 sequences are SGHRS and YFSETQ. For the CDR3, the DNA is TGCGCCAGCAGCGCCGGACCGACAGGGGTTAATGAAAAACTGTTTTTT. Amino acids: CASSAGPTGVNEKLFF.

The rearrangement joins TRBV12-3 or TRBV12-4 to TRBJ2-5; 10 bases are a match to TRBD2. J lost 5 bases, V lost 6 bases, and 6 bases had no gene match. This CDR3 is built from 14 residues. CDR3 protein: CASSLTSGWETQYF. CDR3 nucleotide sequence: TGTGCCAGCAGCCTGACTAGCGGGTGGGAGACCCAGTACTTC.

The rearrangement uses TRBV5-5 and TRBJ2-3; maybe TRBD1 (7 bases). With 2 bases removed from V and 2 bases from J, the gap between germline ends came to 15 bases. The CDR3 extends over 16 amino acids. The germline V gene encodes CDR1 SGHKS and CDR2 YYEKEE (reference sequence). CDR3 DNA: TGTGCCAGCAGCTTCAGGGGGGCCGAATACACAGATACGCAGTATTTT. Residues: CASSFRGAEYTDTQYF. Drawing the rest from reference TRBV5-5 and TRBJ2-3, the complete variable domain is DAGVTQSPTHLIKTRGQQVTLRCSPISGHKSVSWYQQVLGQGPQFIFQYYEKEERGRGNFPDRFSARQFPNYSSELNVNALLLGDSALYLCASSFRGAEYTDTQYFGPGTRLTVL.

The CDR3 loop is CSARESGDTQYF. DNA of the CDR3: TGCAGTGCTAGAGAGAGCGGGGATACGCAGTATTTT. The genes are TRBV20-1 and TRBJ2-3; a weak D match, TRBD2 (6 bases). This CDR3 is built from 12 residues. The germline V gene has CDR1 DFQATT and CDR2 SNEGSKA (reference sequence). Trimming removed 0 bases at V and 6 bases at J, with 7 bases between.

This clonotype has more than one count but fewer than ten. An end of the junction differs from the germline gene, which may be a read error. The chain is built from TRBV10-3 and TRBJ2-3; D tentatively reads TRBD1 or TRBD2 (6 bases each). CDR1 and CDR2 (germline): ENHRY, SYGVKD. This CDR3 region has 14 residues. In nucleotides, the CDR3 is TGTGCCACCAGTCAAGGGGGGCCCACAGATACGCAGTATTTT. This sequence encodes CATSQGGPTDTQYF.

This clonotype was seen more than once but under ten times. The chain has TRBV18 and TRBJ2-5, with no clear D. This CDR3 region has 11 residues. Germline CDR1 is KGHSH and CDR2 is LQKENI. Trimming removed 5 bases from V and 7 bases from J, with 8 bases in between. In DNA, the CDR3 is TGTGCCAGCTCAGTAAAGGCGACCCAGTACTTC. Translation: CASSVKATQYF.

The chain carries TRBV12-3 or TRBV12-4 and TRBJ2-7, with 8 bases identical to TRBD1. The V gene end was trimmed by 5 bases and the J gene end by 12 bases; junction bases not matched to a gene: 9. CDR3 size: 12 residues. CDR3 coding DNA: TGTGCCAGCAGTCCCACAGGGGGATCGCTGTACTTC. Encoded protein: CASSPTGGSLYF.

The V call is TRBV28, the J call TRBJ2-1; TRBD1 aligns across 9 bases. Trimming took 8 bases from V and 9 from J; bases not matched to a gene: 11. This CDR3 is 14 amino acids long. Per germline, CDR1 MDHEN and CDR2 SYDVKM. CDR3 loop: CASGVPGQGAEQFF. CDR3 nucleotides: TGTGCCAGCGGCGTCCCGGGACAGGGCGCTGAGCAGTTCTTC.

The chain couples TRBV7-3 to TRBJ2-5; TRBD2 might be the D (6 bases). In germline, CDR1 is SGHTA, CDR2 FQGTGA. The CDR3 length is 13 residues. V lost 5 bases and J lost 14, with 21 bases in between. Here the CDR3 reads CASSRRGRSGAYF. CDR3 bases: TGTGCCAGCAGCCGGAGGGGCAGGTCCGGTGCTTACTTC.

The V gene is TRBV6-2 or TRBV6-3, the J gene TRBJ2-1; 12 nucleotides match TRBD2. V trimming: 4 bases; J trimming: 7 bases; junction bases outside the gene matches: 11. The CDR3 contains 17 residues. From germline, CDR1 is MNHEY and CDR2 SVGEGT. CDR3 in amino acids: CASSSPLGLAGTNEQFF. The CDR3 nucleotides read TGTGCCAGCAGTTCCCCTCTAGGACTAGCGGGGACAAATGAGCAGTTCTTC.

The V and J genes are TRBV5-1 and TRBJ2-3; D not certain. There are 16 residues in the CDR3. Germline V lookup: CDR1 SGHRS, CDR2 YFSETQ. With 2 bases removed from V and 6 bases from J, the gap between germline ends came to 19 bases. As DNA, the CDR3 is TGCGCCAGCAGCTTTAACCGACCTGTTTCGCTTGATACGCAGTATTTT. This gives the protein CASSFNRPVSLDTQYF.